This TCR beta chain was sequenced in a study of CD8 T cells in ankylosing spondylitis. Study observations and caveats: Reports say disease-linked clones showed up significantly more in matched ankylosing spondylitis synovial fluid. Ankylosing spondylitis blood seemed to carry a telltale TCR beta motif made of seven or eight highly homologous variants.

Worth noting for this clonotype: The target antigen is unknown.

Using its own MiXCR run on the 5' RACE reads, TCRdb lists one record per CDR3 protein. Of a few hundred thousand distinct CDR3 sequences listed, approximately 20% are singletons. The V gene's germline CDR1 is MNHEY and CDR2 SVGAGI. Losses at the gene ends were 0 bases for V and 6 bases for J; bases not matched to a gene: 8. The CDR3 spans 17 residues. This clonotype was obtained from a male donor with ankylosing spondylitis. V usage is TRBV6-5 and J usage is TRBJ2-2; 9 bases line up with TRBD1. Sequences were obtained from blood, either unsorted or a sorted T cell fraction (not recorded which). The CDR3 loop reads CASSYSGTGYNPGELFF. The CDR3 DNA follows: TGTGCCAGCAGTTACTCGGGGACAGGGTATAACCCCGGGGAGCTGTTTTTT.